This entry features one T cell receptor beta chain sequence. These data originate in a study of post-analysis software for immune sequencing data. Each TCR beta cDNA library carried unique molecular identifiers. TCRdb re-called the PCR reads through MiXCR, storing one row per CDR3 protein. Of approximately 400,000 distinct CDR3 sequences in the sample, 30% to 45% were seen once. The clonotype was recovered from a girl aged 10 to 17 with multiple sclerosis. Sequenced material: blood.

The CDR3 region is CASSGKRQGGPKETQYF. The CDR3 nucleotides are TGTGCCAGCAGCGGCAAAAGACAAGGGGGGCCTAAAGAGACCCAGTACTTC. This chain links TRBV9 with TRBJ2-5, with D perhaps matching TRBD1 or TRBD2 (6 bases each). The CDR3 contains 17 residues. Germline V gives CDR1 SGDLS, CDR2 YYNGEE. V dropped 3 bases and J dropped 3 bases, with 21 bases sitting between them.